This is a list of T cell receptor beta chains from one sample in a study of PD-1 blockade in classical Hodgkin lymphoma. TCRdb's table, derived via immunoSEQ multiplex PCR, lists solely in-frame clones and lacks some. The repertoire has 6,000 to 9,500 clones, approximately 80% of them found once; the top ten carry almost 7.5%. The source material was CD4+ T cells from blood, sampled at baseline. The receptors were gathered from a human donor with classical Hodgkin lymphoma. CDR3s include the opening cysteine and the closing phenylalanine or tryptophan. A D gene is named only where the DNA matches it firmly. Size is stated for part of the rows, as once, few or many counts, or as a class when the clone is expanded.

size	J	V	D	DNA	CDR3
NA	TRBJ2-7	TRBV21-1	NA	TGTGCCAGCAGCACCCCCTCTCTGCGGGAATCTTCCTACGAGCAGTACTTC	CASSTPSLRESSYEQYF
NA	TRBJ1-3	TRBV6-4	NA	TGTGCCAGCAGTGTCACTAGCTCAGGGGCTACTGGAAACACCATATATTTT	CASSVTSSGATGNTIYF
NA	TRBJ1-1	TRBV2	NA	TGTGCCAGCAGTGAAGCGCGAGTCGTAACTGAAGCTTTCTTT	CASSEARVVTEAFF
NA	TRBJ1-1	TRBV4-3	NA	TGCGCCAGCTCTATCGCGTATGCGAACACTGAAGCTTTCTTT	CASSIAYANTEAFF
NA	TRBJ2-1	TRBV5-1	TRBD1	TGCGCCAGCAGCTTGGTTCAGGGGGAATACAATGAGCAGTTCTTC	CASSLVQGEYNEQFF
NA	TRBJ2-6	TRBV18	TRBD1	TGTGCCAGCTCACCATCTCCGGGACAGGGAAGGGCCAACGTCCTGACTTTC	CASSPSPGQGRANVLTF
NA	TRBJ2-4	TRBV18	TRBD2	TGTGCCAGCTCACCTTCTAGCGGGGGAGGAAACATTCAGTACTTC	CASSPSSGGGNIQYF
NA	TRBJ1-2	TRBV7-2	NA	TGTGCCAGCAGCCTTTACTATGGCTACACCTTC	CASSLYYGYTF
NA	TRBJ1-2	TRBV10-3	NA	TGTGCCATCAGTGAGGGGGCAGGTAACTATGGCTACACCTTC	CAISEGAGNYGYTF
NA	TRBJ1-5	TRBV4-3	NA	TGCGCCAGCAGCAGGACTCCACGGGGTCAGCCCCAGCATTTT	CASSRTPRGQPQHF
NA	TRBJ2-4	TRBV28	NA	TGTGCCAGCAGTTTAGGTGGGGGCAGACTAGCCAAAAACATTCAGTACTTC	CASSLGGGRLAKNIQYF
once	TRBJ2-5	TRBV4-2	NA	TGTGCCAGCAGCCAAGGTGCCGGGGGCGAGACCCAGTACTTC	CASSQGAGGETQYF
few	TRBJ2-1	TRBV7-9	TRBD2	TGTGCCAGCAGCTTAGTCTCTTTCGCGACTAGCGGTGACAATGAGCAGTTCTTC	CASSLVSFATSGDNEQFF
NA	TRBJ1-5	TRBV28	NA	TGTGCCAGCAGTTTGTTGGGCAACAATCAGCCCCAGCATTTT	CASSLLGNNQPQHF
NA	TRBJ2-1	TRBV5-1	NA	TGCGCCAGCAGCCCAAACTACTCAGGGAATGAGCAGTTCTTC	CASSPNYSGNEQFF
once	TRBJ2-3	TRBV19	NA	TGTGCCAGTAGTCCCACCCGACTTCGCACAGATACGCAGTATTTT	CASSPTRLRTDTQYF
NA	TRBJ1-4	TRBV27	NA	TGTGCCAGCAGTTTATCGGGGCGACAGTTAGGGAGCCTGTTTTTT	CASSLSGRQLGSLFF
NA	TRBJ2-2	TRBV4-2	TRBD2	TGTGCCAGCAGCCAAGGAGGGCAACTAGCGGCCGGGGAGCTGTTTTTT	CASSQGGQLAAGELFF
NA	TRBJ1-4	TRBV4-3	TRBD1	TGCGCCAGCAGCCAAGATCCTCCGAGACAGGGAGGCACTAATGAAAAACTGTTTTTT	CASSQDPPRQGGTNEKLFF
NA	TRBJ1-2	TRBV11-2	NA	TGTGCCAGCAGCTTCACGCCCGCAGGGGTTGGCTACACCTTC	CASSFTPAGVGYTF
few	TRBJ2-4	TRBV6-5	TRBD1	TGTGCCAGCAGTTACTCGACGGGGACAGGACACATTCAGTACTTC	CASSYSTGTGHIQYF
NA	TRBJ2-3	TRBV5-1	TRBD2	TGCGCCAGCAGAACTAGCGACACTAGCACAGATACGCAGTATTTT	CASRTSDTSTDTQYF
NA	TRBJ2-1	TRBV2	TRBD2	TGTGCCAGCAGTCCCGGGGGACTAGCGGGGGGTTACAATGAGCAGTTCTTC	CASSPGGLAGGYNEQFF
NA	TRBJ2-7	TRBV6-5	NA	TGTGCCAGCAGTTACTCGATGGGGCAGGGTCTAAACGAGCAGTACTTC	CASSYSMGQGLNEQYF
NA	TRBJ1-2	TRBV28	TRBD1	TGTGCCAGCAGTTCCCCAAGAACCGGGACAGACTATGGCTACACCTTC	CASSSPRTGTDYGYTF
NA	TRBJ2-7	TRBV11-3	TRBD2	TGTGCCAGCAGCCCAGGACTAGCGGGCGGGGAGCAGTACTTC	CASSPGLAGGEQYF
NA	TRBJ1-5	TRBV7-8	TRBD1	TGTGCCAGCAGCTTAGAAGGCAGGGGGTTACATCAGCCCCAGCATTTT	CASSLEGRGLHQPQHF
NA	TRBJ1-1	TRBV28	NA	TGTGCCAGCAGTTTAGTCAGGTTGCGCACTGAAGCTTTCTTT	CASSLVRLRTEAFF
NA	TRBJ2-1	TRBV6-6	NA	TGTGCCAGCAGTTTTGGCGTTGGTTTGGCCAATGAGCAGTTCTTC	CASSFGVGLANEQFF
once	TRBJ2-1	TRBV7-2	NA	TGTGCCAGCAGGACCCCGGGACCTAACTACAATGAGCAGTTCTTC	CASRTPGPNYNEQFF
NA	TRBJ2-5	TRBV30	NA	TGTGCCTACGGAACCCAACAGTACTTC	CAYGTQQYF
NA	TRBJ1-5	TRBV6-5	NA	TGTGCCAGCAGATCAGGGAGTGGGGTGGGTCAGCCCCAGCATTTT	CASRSGSGVGQPQHF
NA	TRBJ1-1	TRBV19	NA	TGTGCCAGTCAACCTCCGGGCCCCCGAAGGACTGAAGCTTTCTTT	CASQPPGPRRTEAFF
few	TRBJ1-1	TRBV4-1	NA	TGCGCCAGCAGCTTGTTTGGGGTAGGGAACACTGAAGCTTTCTTT	CASSLFGVGNTEAFF
NA	TRBJ1-1	TRBV28	NA	TGTGCCAGCAGATCGACGGCGAACACTGAAGCTTTCTTT	CASRSTANTEAFF
NA	TRBJ1-4	TRBV7-9	NA	TGTGCCAGCAGCTTAGACACCGCTAATGAAAAACTGTTTTTT	CASSLDTANEKLFF
few	TRBJ1-5	TRBV20-1	NA	TGCAGTGCTAGCTCGGGGACGCCCCAGCATTTT	CSASSGTPQHF
NA	TRBJ2-2	TRBV10-3	NA	TGTGCCATCAGTGAGGTGGGCACCGGGGAGCTGTTTTTT	CAISEVGTGELFF
NA	TRBJ2-7	TRBV27	TRBD1	TGTGCCAGCAGTTTAAAGACAGGGTCCTACGAGCAGTACTTC	CASSLKTGSYEQYF
few	TRBJ1-5	TRBV2	NA	TGTGCCAGCAGTGATAACAGGCTTATGGCCGAGCATTTT	CASSDNRLMAEHF
NA	TRBJ2-3	TRBV20-1	NA	TGCAGTGCCATCACAGATACGCAGTATTTT	CSAITDTQYF
NA	TRBJ1-1	TRBV7-2	NA	TGTGCCAGCAGTCAAAACAGGATACTCACTGAAGCTTTCTTT	CASSQNRILTEAFF
NA	TRBJ2-2	TRBV7-3	NA	TGTGCCAGCAGCTTACCCCCTGCCGGGGAGCTGTTTTTT	CASSLPPAGELFF
NA	TRBJ2-5	TRBV19	NA	TGTGCCAGTAGTCTCTTTGGTTTGGGTGGAGAGACCCAGTACTTC	CASSLFGLGGETQYF
NA	TRBJ2-7	TRBV6-1	NA	TGTGCCAGCAGTGAATACTTGTTGCAGGGTAGGCAGTACTTC	CASSEYLLQGRQYF
NA	TRBJ2-7	TRBV5-6	TRBD1	TGTGCCAGCATCCTAAGGACAGGGCAGGGCTACGAGCAGTACTTC	CASILRTGQGYEQYF
NA	TRBJ2-7	TRBV2	TRBD1	TGTGCCTCCGGGGACAGGGTCCCCTACGAGCAGTACTTC	CASGDRVPYEQYF
NA	TRBJ2-2	TRBV28	NA	TGTGCCAGCATCCGTGCCGGAAACACCGGGGAGCTGTTTTTT	CASIRAGNTGELFF
NA	TRBJ2-2	TRBV4-1	NA	TGCGCCAGCAGCCAAGAAGTGGGTAACACCGGGGAGCTGTTTTTT	CASSQEVGNTGELFF
NA	TRBJ1-2	TRBV4-3	NA	TGCGCCAGCAGCCATGGACAAGGGGGGACGAGCACCTTC	CASSHGQGGTSTF
NA	TRBJ2-2	TRBV18	TRBD1	TGTGCCAGCTCACCACCACAGGGGCTTGGCACCGGGGAGCTGTTTTTT	CASSPPQGLGTGELFF